These T cell receptor beta chains were read from a single sample in a study of blood T cell repertoires in COVID-19. Repertoires were generated with immunoSEQ multiplex PCR, while TCRdb's copy carries only in-frame clones and drops some. This sample carries roughly 120,000 clones, 70% to 85% of them seen once, and the ten largest clones take 7.9%. The specimen was peripheral blood. These TCRs come from an elderly woman with active or convalescent COVID-19. Each CDR3 is given with its conserved first and last residue. D genes are given only for firm matches. The size field is filled for only some rows; it gives once, few, many or a size class.

clone_size	d_call	v_call	j_call	cdr3_nt	cdr3_aa
.	TRBD1	TRBV11-2	TRBJ2-5	TGTGCCAGCAGCGTAAACCGGGACAGAGAAGAGACCCAGTACTTC	CASSVNRDREETQYF
.	TRBD1	TRBV10-3	TRBJ2-2	TGTGCCATCAGTGAGCCGCACAGGGGAATAACCGGGGAGCTGTTTTTT	CAISEPHRGITGELFF
.	.	TRBV28	TRBJ1-6	TGTGCCAGCAGGAGGGGGGGGCTCAACTATAATTCACCCCTCCACTTT	CASRRGGLNYNSPLHF
.	.	TRBV5-6	TRBJ1-4	TGTGCCAGCAGCGAAACAGGGACCTCAAAACTGTTTTTT	CASSETGTSKLFF
.	.	TRBV6-4	TRBJ1-2	TGTGCCAGCAGTCCCAGGAACCTCTATGGCTACACCTTC	CASSPRNLYGYTF
few	.	TRBV3-1/TRBV3-2	TRBJ1-1	TGTGCCAGCAGCCGCGCCCCACAGGGTAGCACTGAAGCTTTCTTT	CASSRAPQGSTEAFF
.	TRBD1	TRBV19	TRBJ1-1	TGTGCCAGTAGTAGGGCAGGGGGCACTGAAGCTTTCTTT	CASSRAGGTEAFF
.	.	TRBV7-9	TRBJ2-3	TGTGCCAGCAGTCGGGACTGGGATACGCAGTATTTT	CASSRDWDTQYF
.	.	TRBV6-6	TRBJ2-3	TGTGCCAGCAGTTACTTGCAGGGCACAGATACGCAGTATTTT	CASSYLQGTDTQYF
.	.	TRBV19	TRBJ2-1	TGTGCCAGTAGTATAGGTTTTGGGGGGAGGACCTACAATGAGCAGTTCTTC	CASSIGFGGRTYNEQFF
many	.	TRBV7-8	TRBJ1-5	TGTGCCAGCAGCTTAGTCGGACAGAGAAGCAATCAGCCCCAGCATTTT	CASSLVGQRSNQPQHF
few	.	TRBV7-9	TRBJ2-5	TGTGCCAGCAGCCCCTGGACACCCCATTCGGAAGAGACCCAGTACTTC	CASSPWTPHSEETQYF
few	.	TRBV27	TRBJ2-1	TGTGCCAGCATGCAGGGAAGGTACAATGAGCAGTTCTTC	CASMQGRYNEQFF
many	TRBD1	TRBV5-6	TRBJ1-6	TGTGCCAGCAGCTACAACAGGGGATATAATTCACCCCTCCACTTT	CASSYNRGYNSPLHF
.	.	TRBV18	TRBJ2-7	TGTGCCACCCGATTGGCAGGGCCCCTCTACGAGCAGTACTTC	CATRLAGPLYEQYF
.	.	TRBV10-3	TRBJ2-7	TGTGCCATCGGCCTGTCGTACGAGCAGTACTTC	CAIGLSYEQYF
.	TRBD2	TRBV30	TRBJ2-1	TGTGCCTGTCAAGTGGGACTAGCGGGAGGGCCCTGCCATGAGCAGTTCTTC	CACQVGLAGGPCHEQFF
.	.	TRBV6-4	TRBJ1-4	TGTGCCAGCAGCTCCCTTACAGGGCTTGGCGAAAAACTGTTTTTT	CASSSLTGLGEKLFF
.	.	TRBV7-3	TRBJ2-5	TGTGCCAGCAGCTTAACTAGCGTGGAGGAGTACTTC	CASSLTSVEEYF
.	TRBD2	TRBV9	TRBJ2-7	TGTGCCAGCAGCGTAGGCGGGGGAGTCGAGCAGTACTTC	CASSVGGGVEQYF
.	TRBD1	TRBV6-4	TRBJ2-1	TGTGCTAGCAGTGATACGCCCACGGGACAGGTTTACAATGAGCAGTTCTTC	CASSDTPTGQVYNEQFF
.	.	TRBV3-1/TRBV3-2	TRBJ2-5	TGTGCCAGCAGCAAAGGCGGGGAGGTGACCCAGTACTTC	CASSKGGEVTQYF
.	.	TRBV7-2	TRBJ1-6	TGTGCCAGCAGCTTATTTGGTCTTCAGGGAGGCTCCTATAATTCACCCCTCCACTTT	CASSLFGLQGGSYNSPLHF
.	TRBD1	TRBV5-4	TRBJ1-3	TGTGCCAGCAGCTTGCAGGGGGTCGCTGGAAACACCATATATTTT	CASSLQGVAGNTIYF
.	TRBD1	TRBV10-2	TRBJ2-3	TGCGCCAGTCTTCCAACAGGGGCCACAGATACGCAGTATTTT	CASLPTGATDTQYF
once	.	TRBV5-5	TRBJ2-5	TGTGCCAGCAGCTTTCATCGGACAGGACTAAAAGGGGCCCAGTACTTC	CASSFHRTGLKGAQYF
.	TRBD1	TRBV19	TRBJ1-5	TGTGCCAGTAGTAGACAGGGGGCGCCGGATCAGCCCCAGCATTTT	CASSRQGAPDQPQHF
.	TRBD2	TRBV11-3	TRBJ2-1	TGTGCCAGCAGCCCAGGACTAGCGGCTATCTACAATGAGCAGTTCTTC	CASSPGLAAIYNEQFF
.	.	TRBV28	TRBJ1-6	TGTGCCAGCAGTTTATGGGGGCAGGGGTTGGATTCACCCCTCCACTTT	CASSLWGQGLDSPLHF
few	.	TRBV28	TRBJ1-1	TGTGCCAGCAGGAACCATCAGGGGAACACTGAAGCTTTCTTT	CASRNHQGNTEAFF
.	TRBD1	TRBV2	TRBJ2-2	TGTGCCATGGGCGACAGGGTCACCGGGGAGCTGTTTTTT	CAMGDRVTGELFF
.	TRBD2	TRBV25-1	TRBJ2-2	TGTGCCAGCAGTGAGGGACTAGCGGTCCTGAACACCGGGGAGCTGTTTTTT	CASSEGLAVLNTGELFF
.	.	TRBV29-1	TRBJ1-1	TGCAGCGTTGTGGTCCAGAATCATGAAGCTTTCTTT	CSVVVQNHEAFF
few	TRBD2	TRBV9	TRBJ2-7	TGTGCCAGCAGCGCCGGAACCGGGACTAGCGTTACCTACGAGCAGTACTTC	CASSAGTGTSVTYEQYF
few	.	TRBV27	TRBJ1-2	TGTGCCAGCAGGAAGGACAGTCTTATCTATGGCTACACCTTC	CASRKDSLIYGYTF
.	.	TRBV30	TRBJ1-2	TGTGCCTGGAGTGTACAAGTTTTAAGAGGACAGATAGTTAACTATGGCTACACCTTC	CAWSVQVLRGQIVNYGYTF
.	.	TRBV18	TRBJ1-1	TGTGCCAGCTCACCTGGAGGACGGAGGAACACTGAAGCTTTCTTT	CASSPGGRRNTEAFF
.	TRBD2	TRBV10-3	TRBJ2-3	TGTGCCATCACCCGGGGAGGACTAGCGGGAGTTGCGGATACGCAGTATTTT	CAITRGGLAGVADTQYF